The clone carrying this T cell receptor (beta chain) was seen a single time. The source of the sample is a study of T cell changes during pregnancy in multiple sclerosis. Germline CDR1 reads MDHEN; CDR2 reads SYDVKM. J was trimmed by 5 bases and V by 5 bases; bases with no gene match: 7. The CDR3 covers 14 residues. Only in-frame clones appear in the TCRdb table, and some are missing; sequencing was by immunoSEQ multiplex PCR. This sample carries about 46,000 clones, 90% to 95% of them seen once, and the ten largest clones take under 2.5%. This TCR was recovered from a female donor with multiple sclerosis, enrolled in a pregnancy study. The chain carries TRBV28 and TRBJ1-1, with 8 bases matching TRBD1. The sample consisted of peripheral blood, taken in the third trimester of pregnancy. The chain's CDR3 is CASSLTGANTEAFF. The CDR3 bases are TGTGCCAGCAGTCTGACAGGGGCTAATACTGAAGCTTTCTTT.